This TCR beta chain originates from a study of blood T cell repertoires in COVID-19. In the study overall: Samples of COVID-19 (acute and convalescent) were obtained from the United States, Italy and Spain. PBMCs, B-cell-depleted T cells, or T cells provided the cDNA or gDNA that made up the material.

Clinical histories supplied by participants themselves formed the basis of cohort assignment. Before being deemed recovered, Cohort 3 donors had two negative PCRs, clearance, or symptom resolution. TCRdb keeps only in-frame clones here, not all; method: immunoSEQ multiplex PCR. The sample consists of 200,000 to 250,000 clones, 70% to 90% of them appearing once. Sequenced sample: PBMCs or T cells enriched from blood (not recorded which). The clonotype was recovered from a man between 35 and 55 years old who had recovered from COVID-19.

CDR3 in DNA: TGCGCCAGCAGCTCCGGAGACCTTAGCACAGATACGCAGTATTTT. It encodes CASSSGDLSTDTQYF. This chain links TRBV5-1 with TRBJ2-3; D is unclear. CDR3 length equals 15 residues. V was clipped by 3 bases and J by 0 bases, with 11 bases between them. The germline V gene has CDR1 SGHRS and CDR2 YFSETQ.